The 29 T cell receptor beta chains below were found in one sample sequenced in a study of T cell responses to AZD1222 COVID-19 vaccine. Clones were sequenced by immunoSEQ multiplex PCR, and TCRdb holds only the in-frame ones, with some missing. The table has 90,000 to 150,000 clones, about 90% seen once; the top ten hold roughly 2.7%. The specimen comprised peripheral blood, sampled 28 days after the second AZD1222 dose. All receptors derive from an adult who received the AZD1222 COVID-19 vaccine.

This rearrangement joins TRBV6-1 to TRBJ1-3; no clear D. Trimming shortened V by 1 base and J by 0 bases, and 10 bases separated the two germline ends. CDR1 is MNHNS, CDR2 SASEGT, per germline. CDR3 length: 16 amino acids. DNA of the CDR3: TGTGCCAGCAGTGAAGTAAGGCGAATCTCTGGAAACACCATATATTTT. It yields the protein CASSEVRRISGNTIYF.

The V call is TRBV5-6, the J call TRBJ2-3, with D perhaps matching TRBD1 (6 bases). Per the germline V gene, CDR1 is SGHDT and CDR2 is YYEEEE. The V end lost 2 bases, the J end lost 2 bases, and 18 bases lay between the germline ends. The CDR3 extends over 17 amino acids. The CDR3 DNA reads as TGTGCCAGCAGCTTCGCTGGGACAATGGGGCACACAGATACGCAGTATTTT. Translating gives CASSFAGTMGHTDTQYF. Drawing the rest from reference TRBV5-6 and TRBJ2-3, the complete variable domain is DAGVTQSPTHLIKTRGQQVTLRCSPKSGHDTVSWYQQALGQGPQFIFQYYEEEERQRGNFPDRFSGHQFPNYSSELNVNALLLGDSALYLCASSFAGTMGHTDTQYFGPGTRLTVL.

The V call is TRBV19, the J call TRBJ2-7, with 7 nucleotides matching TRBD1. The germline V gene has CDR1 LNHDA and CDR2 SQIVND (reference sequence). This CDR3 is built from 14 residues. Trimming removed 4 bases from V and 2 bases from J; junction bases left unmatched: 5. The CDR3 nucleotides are TGTGCCAGTAGTAAGGGGGCAGATCCCTACGAGCAGTACTTC. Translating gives CASSKGADPYEQYF.

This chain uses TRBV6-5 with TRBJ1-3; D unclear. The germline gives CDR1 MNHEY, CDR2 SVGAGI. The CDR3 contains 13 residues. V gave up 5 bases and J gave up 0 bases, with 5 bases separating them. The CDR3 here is CASSTVSGNTIYF. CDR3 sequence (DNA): TGTGCCAGCAGTACGGTCTCTGGAAACACCATATATTTT.

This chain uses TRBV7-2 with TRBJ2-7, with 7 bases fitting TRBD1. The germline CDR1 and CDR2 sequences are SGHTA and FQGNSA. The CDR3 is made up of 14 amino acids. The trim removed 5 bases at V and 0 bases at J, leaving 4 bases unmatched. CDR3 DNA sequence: TGTGCCAGCAGCACCCGGGACAGCTCCTACGAGCAGTACTTC. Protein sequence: CASSTRDSSYEQYF.

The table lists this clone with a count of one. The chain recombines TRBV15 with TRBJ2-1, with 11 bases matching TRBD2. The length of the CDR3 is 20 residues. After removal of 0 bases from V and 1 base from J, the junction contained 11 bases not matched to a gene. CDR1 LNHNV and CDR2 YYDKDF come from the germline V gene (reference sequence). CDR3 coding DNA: TGTGCCACCAGCAGAGAGAGGAGGGCTAGCGGGGGGTGGTCCTACAATGAGCAGTTCTTC. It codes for CATSRERRASGGWSYNEQFF.

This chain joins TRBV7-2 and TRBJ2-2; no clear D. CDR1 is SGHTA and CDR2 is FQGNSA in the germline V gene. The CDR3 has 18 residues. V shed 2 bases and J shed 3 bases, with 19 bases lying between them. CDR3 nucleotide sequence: TGTGCCAGCAGCTTACGTAGTATGGGTGGGTCGTACACCGGGGAGCTGTTTTTT. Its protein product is CASSLRSMGGSYTGELFF.

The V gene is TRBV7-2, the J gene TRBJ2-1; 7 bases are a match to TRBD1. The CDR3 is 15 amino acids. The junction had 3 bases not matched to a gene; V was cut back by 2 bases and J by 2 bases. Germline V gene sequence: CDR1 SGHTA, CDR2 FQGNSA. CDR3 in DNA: TGTGCCAGCAGCTTAACCCAGGGGGCCTACAATGAGCAGTTCTTC. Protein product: CASSLTQGAYNEQFF.

CDR3 in DNA: TGTGCCAGCAGTTCGTCGGGACAAATATATGAAAAACTGTTTTTT. Translated, it gives CASSSSGQIYEKLFF. The chain joins TRBV2 to TRBJ1-4, with D possibly being TRBD1 (6 bases). Trimming cost V 5 bases and J 6 bases, with 16 bases left between them. Germline lookup yields CDR1 SNHLY and CDR2 FYNNEI. The CDR3 sequence is 15 residues long.

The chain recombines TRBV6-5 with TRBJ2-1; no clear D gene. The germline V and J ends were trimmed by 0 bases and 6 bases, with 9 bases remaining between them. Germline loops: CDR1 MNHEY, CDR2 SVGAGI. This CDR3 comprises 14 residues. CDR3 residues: CASSYSEFSNEQFF. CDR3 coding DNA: TGTGCCAGCAGTTACTCGGAGTTCTCCAATGAGCAGTTCTTC.

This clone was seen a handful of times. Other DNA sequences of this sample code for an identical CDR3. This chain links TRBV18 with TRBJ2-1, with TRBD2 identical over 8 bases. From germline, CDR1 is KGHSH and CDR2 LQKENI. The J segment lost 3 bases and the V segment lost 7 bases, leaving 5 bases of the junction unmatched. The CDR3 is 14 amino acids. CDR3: CASFGLAGYNEQFF. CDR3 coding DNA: TGTGCCAGCTTTGGACTAGCCGGCTACAATGAGCAGTTCTTC.

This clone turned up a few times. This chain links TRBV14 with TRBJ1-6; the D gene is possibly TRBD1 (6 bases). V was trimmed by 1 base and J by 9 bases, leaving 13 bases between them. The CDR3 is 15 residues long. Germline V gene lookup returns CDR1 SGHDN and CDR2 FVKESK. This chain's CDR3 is CASSQGSGARSPLHF. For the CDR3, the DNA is TGTGCCAGCAGCCAAGGATCAGGGGCTCGTTCACCCCTCCACTTT.

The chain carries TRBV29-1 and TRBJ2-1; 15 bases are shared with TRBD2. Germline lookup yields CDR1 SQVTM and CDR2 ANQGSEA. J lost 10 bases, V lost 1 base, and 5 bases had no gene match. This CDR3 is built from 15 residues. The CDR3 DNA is TGCAGCGTTGAAGTCGGACTAGCGGGGGGGGACGAGCAGTTCTTC. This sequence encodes CSVEVGLAGGDEQFF.

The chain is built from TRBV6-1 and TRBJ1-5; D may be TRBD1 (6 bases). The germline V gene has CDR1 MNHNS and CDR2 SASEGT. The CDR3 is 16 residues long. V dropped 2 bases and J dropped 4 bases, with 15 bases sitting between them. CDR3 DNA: TGTGCCAGCAGTGAACGTCCCCGGACAGCTAATCAGCCCCAGCATTTT. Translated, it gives CASSERPRTANQPQHF.

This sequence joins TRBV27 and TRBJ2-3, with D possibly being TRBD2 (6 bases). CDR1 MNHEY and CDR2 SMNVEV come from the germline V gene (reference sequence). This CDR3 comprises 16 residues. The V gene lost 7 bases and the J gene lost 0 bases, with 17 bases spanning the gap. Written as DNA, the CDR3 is TGTGCCAGCATGGGAGGTTTTGTGGGGAGCACAGATACGCAGTATTTT. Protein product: CASMGGFVGSTDTQYF.

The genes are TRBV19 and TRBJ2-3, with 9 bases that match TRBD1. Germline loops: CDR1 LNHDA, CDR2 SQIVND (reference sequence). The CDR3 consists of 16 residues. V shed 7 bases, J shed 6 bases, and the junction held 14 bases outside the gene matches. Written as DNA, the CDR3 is TGTGCCAGTAAGACGATAGGACAGGGGAAGGACGATACGCAGTATTTT. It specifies CASKTIGQGKDDTQYF.

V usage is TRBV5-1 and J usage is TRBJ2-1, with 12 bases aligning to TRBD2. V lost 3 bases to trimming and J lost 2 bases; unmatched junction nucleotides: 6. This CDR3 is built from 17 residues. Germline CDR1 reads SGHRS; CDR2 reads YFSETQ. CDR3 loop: CASSSRRLAGAYNEQFF. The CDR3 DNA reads TGCGCCAGCAGCTCAAGGCGACTAGCGGGGGCCTACAATGAGCAGTTCTTC.

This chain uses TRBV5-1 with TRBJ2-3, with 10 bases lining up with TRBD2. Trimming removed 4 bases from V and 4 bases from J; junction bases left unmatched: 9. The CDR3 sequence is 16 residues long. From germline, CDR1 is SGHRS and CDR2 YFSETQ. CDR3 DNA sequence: TGCGCCAGCAGCCCCAGTGGGAGCGGGGGGGCAGATACGCAGTATTTT. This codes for CASSPSGSGGADTQYF.

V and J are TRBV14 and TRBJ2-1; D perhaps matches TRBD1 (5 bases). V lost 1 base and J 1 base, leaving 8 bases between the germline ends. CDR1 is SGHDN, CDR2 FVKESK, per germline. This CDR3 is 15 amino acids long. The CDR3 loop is CASSQGQGSYNEQFF. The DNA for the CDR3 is TGTGCCAGCAGCCAAGGCCAGGGATCCTACAATGAGCAGTTCTTC. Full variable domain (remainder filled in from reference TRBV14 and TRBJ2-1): EAGVTQFPSHSVIEKGQTVTLRCDPISGHDNLYWYRRVMGKEIKFLLHFVKESKQDESGMPNNRFLAERTGGTYSTLKVQPAELEDSGVYFCASSQGQGSYNEQFFGPGTRLTVL.

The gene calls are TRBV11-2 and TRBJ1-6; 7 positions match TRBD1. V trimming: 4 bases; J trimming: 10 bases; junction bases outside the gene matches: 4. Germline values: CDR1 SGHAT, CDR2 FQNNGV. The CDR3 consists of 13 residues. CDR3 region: CASSSDRSSPLHF. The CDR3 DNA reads TGTGCCAGCAGCTCGGACAGGAGCTCACCCCTCCACTTT.

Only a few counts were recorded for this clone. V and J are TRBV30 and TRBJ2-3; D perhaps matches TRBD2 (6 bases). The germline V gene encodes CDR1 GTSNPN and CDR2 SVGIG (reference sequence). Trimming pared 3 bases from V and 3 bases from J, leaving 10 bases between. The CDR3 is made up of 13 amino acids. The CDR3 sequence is CAWRTEGTDTQYF. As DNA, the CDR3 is TGTGCCTGGAGAACGGAGGGGACAGATACGCAGTATTTT.

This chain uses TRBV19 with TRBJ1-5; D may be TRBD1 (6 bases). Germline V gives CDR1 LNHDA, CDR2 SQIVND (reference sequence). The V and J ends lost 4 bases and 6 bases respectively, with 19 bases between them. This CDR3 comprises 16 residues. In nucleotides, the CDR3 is TGTGCCAGTAGTACCCCTCACAGGGAGGGGAGTCAGCCCCAGCATTTT. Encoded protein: CASSTPHREGSQPQHF.

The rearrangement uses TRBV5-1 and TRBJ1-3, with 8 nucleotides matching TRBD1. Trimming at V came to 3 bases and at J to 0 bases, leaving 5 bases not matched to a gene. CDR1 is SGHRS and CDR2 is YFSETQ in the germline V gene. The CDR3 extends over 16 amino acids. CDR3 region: CASSWGQAISGNTIYF. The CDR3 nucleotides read TGCGCCAGCAGCTGGGGACAGGCGATCTCTGGAAACACCATATATTTT.

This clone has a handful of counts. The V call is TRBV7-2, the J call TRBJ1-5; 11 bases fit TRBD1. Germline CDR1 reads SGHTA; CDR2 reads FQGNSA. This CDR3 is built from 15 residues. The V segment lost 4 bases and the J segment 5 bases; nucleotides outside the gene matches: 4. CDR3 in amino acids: CASSSRTGGDQPQHF. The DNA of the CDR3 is TGTGCCAGCAGCTCTAGGACAGGGGGCGATCAGCCCCAGCATTTT.

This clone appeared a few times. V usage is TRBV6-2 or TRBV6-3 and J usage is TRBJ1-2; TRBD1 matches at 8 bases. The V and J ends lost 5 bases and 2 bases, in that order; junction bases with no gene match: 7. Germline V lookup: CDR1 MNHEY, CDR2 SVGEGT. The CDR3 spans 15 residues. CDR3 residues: CASSDPGQANYGYTF. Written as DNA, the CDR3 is TGTGCCAGCAGTGACCCGGGACAGGCCAACTATGGCTACACCTTC.

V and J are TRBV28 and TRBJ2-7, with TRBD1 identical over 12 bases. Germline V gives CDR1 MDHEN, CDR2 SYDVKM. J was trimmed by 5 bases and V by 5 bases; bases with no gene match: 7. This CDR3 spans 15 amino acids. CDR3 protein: CASSGRDRGPNEQYF. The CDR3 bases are TGTGCCAGCAGTGGCCGGGACAGGGGGCCGAACGAGCAGTACTTC.

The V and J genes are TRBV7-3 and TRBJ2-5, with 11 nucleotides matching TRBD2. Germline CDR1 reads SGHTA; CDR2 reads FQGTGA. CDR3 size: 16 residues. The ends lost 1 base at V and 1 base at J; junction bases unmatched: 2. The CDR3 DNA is TGTGCCAGCAGCTTAAGCGGGACTAGCGGCCAAGAGACCCAGTACTTC. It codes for CASSLSGTSGQETQYF.

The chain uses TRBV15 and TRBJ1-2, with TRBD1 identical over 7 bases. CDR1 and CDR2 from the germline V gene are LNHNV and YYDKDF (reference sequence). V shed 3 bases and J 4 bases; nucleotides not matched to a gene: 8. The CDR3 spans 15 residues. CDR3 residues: CATSRVGQTVYGYTF. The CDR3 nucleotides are TGTGCCACCAGCAGGGTGGGACAGACCGTCTATGGCTACACCTTC.

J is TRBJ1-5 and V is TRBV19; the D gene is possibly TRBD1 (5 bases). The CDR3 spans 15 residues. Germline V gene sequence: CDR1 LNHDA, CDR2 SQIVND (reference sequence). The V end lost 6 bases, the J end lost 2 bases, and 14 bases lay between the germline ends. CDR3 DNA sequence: TGTGCCAGTAGGGCAGGGATGGAGGGCAATCAGCCCCAGCATTTT. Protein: CASRAGMEGNQPQHF.